A single sample gave rise to the 5 T cell receptor beta chains below, sequenced in a study of T cell repertoires in cytomegalovirus infection (dated by TCRdb to the late 2010s). Instrument used: Illumina HiSeq 1500. TCRdb reran the public reads through fastp at Q25 and MiXCR, keeping productive beta chains. Duplicate CDR3 protein sequences are folded into a single record with the most common DNA and genes. This sample gives fewer than 300,000 distinct CDR3 sequences in total; 25% of them show up just once. The ten largest clones add up to approximately 15% of the sample. Sequences were obtained from PBMCs. These receptors all stem from a human donor in good health (CMV status not recorded). Some clones in this sample may be carry-over from other donors' samples.

The chain joins TRBV5-1 to TRBJ1-2, with TRBD1 matching over 8 bases. V shed 2 bases, J shed 8 bases, and the junction held 8 bases outside the gene matches. Germline lookup yields CDR1 SGHRS and CDR2 YFSETQ. The CDR3 loop spans 14 amino acids. CDR3 sequence: CASSLLTGVSGYTF. DNA for the CDR3: TGCGCCAGCAGCTTACTGACAGGGGTGAGCGGCTACACCTTC.

This clonotype was detected many times. This rearrangement joins TRBV20-1 to TRBJ2-7; D gene uncertain. Trimming left V 3 bases short and J 0 bases short, with 3 bases between. CDR3 length equals 11 residues. CDR1 is DFQATT and CDR2 is SNEGSKA in the germline V gene (reference sequence). The CDR3 protein is CSASPSYEQYF. CDR3 coding DNA: TGCAGTGCTAGCCCCTCCTACGAGCAGTACTTC.

The J gene is TRBJ2-1, the V gene TRBV28; TRBD1 matches 10 bases. The CDR3 totals 14 residues. Trimming cost V 5 bases and J 6 bases; bases outside gene matches: 4. Germline CDR1 is MDHEN and CDR2 is SYDVKM. The DNA for the CDR3 is TGTGCCAGCAGTCTGGGACAGGGGCCCAATGAGCAGTTCTTC. Amino acids: CASSLGQGPNEQFF.

The V gene is TRBV4-1, the J gene TRBJ2-5, with 11 bases matching TRBD2. Trimming took 3 bases from V and 5 from J; bases not matched to a gene: 11. The CDR3 is 17 amino acids. Germline V lookup: CDR1 MGHRA, CDR2 YSYEKL. The CDR3 region is CASSHLGTSGGSETQYF. The CDR3 coding sequence is TGCGCCAGCAGCCATTTGGGGACTAGCGGAGGAAGTGAGACCCAGTACTTC.

The chain is built from TRBV20-1 and TRBJ2-2, with 7 bases lining up with TRBD2. V lost 4 bases and J lost 3; bases outside the gene matches: 11. CDR3 size: 16 residues. Germline assignment: CDR1 DFQATT and CDR2 SNEGSKA (reference sequence). CDR3 amino acids: CSANNAQRDHTGELFF. In DNA, the CDR3 is TGCAGTGCTAACAATGCCCAGCGGGACCACACCGGGGAGCTGTTTTTT.